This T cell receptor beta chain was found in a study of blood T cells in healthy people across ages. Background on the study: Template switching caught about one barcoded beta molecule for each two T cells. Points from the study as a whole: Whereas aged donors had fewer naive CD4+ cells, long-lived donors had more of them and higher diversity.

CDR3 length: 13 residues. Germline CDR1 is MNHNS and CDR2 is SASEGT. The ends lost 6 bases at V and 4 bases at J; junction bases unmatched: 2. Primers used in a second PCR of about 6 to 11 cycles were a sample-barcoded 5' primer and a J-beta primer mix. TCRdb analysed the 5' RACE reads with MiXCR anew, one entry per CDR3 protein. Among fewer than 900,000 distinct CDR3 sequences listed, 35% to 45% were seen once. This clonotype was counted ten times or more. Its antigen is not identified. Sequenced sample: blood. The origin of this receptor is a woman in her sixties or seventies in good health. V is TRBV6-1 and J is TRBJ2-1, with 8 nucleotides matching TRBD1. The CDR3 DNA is TGTGCCAGCAGGGACAGGGAATACAATGAGCAGTTCTTC. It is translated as CASRDREYNEQFF.